These 17 T cell receptor beta chains share one sample of origin, sequenced in a study of beta chain features in type 1 diabetes (dated by TCRdb to about 2018). The paper's findings and limits, for the study overall: In all four CD4+ subsets, TCRB CDR3 length was moderately but significantly shorter in type 1 diabetes patients.

For these receptors, no antigen is known. The method behind the library was the immunoSEQ multiplex PCR assay. The entire amount of isolated RNA was reverse transcribed using the High Capacity cDNA Reverse Transcription Kit, so the sequenced TCRB transcripts were expressed ones. TCRdb obtained this table from immuneACCESS and retained in-frame rearrangements with V and J assigned. These tables miss some clones; where compared with another copy, unresolved V genes account for less than half of the shortfall, and the remainder is unexplained. This sample holds about 180,000 clones; approximately 7.8% were observed only once. The biggest ten clones account for approximately 1% of the sample. Sequenced input: central memory CD4+ T cells from blood. Source of these receptors: a woman aged 35 to 49 with type 1 diabetes.

The chain carries TRBV5-4 and TRBJ2-6, with 7 bases aligning to TRBD1. With V trimmed by 0 bases and J by 3 bases, 6 bases remained unmatched. This CDR3 contains 17 residues. In germline, CDR1 is SGHNT, CDR2 YYREEE (reference sequence). In nucleotides, the CDR3 is TGTGCCAGCAGCTTGGGGTCAACAGGGGTTGGGGCCAACGTCCTGACTTTC. This codes for CASSLGSTGVGANVLTF.

This chain uses TRBV15 with TRBJ1-6; TRBD1 might be the D (6 bases). There are 14 residues in the CDR3. Germline V CDR1 and CDR2: LNHNV, YYDKDF (reference sequence). V was trimmed by 0 bases and J by 10 bases, leaving 10 bases between them. CDR3 DNA: TGTGCCACCAGCAGAGACCGGACAGTCTCACCCCTCCACTTT. Translated, it gives CATSRDRTVSPLHF.

This clone occurred many times. The chain carries TRBV7-8 and TRBJ2-1; 10 nucleotides match TRBD2. J was trimmed by 3 bases and V by 7 bases; bases with no gene match: 6. The CDR3 has 15 residues. Germline CDR1 SGHVS, CDR2 FQNEAQ. DNA of the CDR3: TGTGCCAGCACCGGACTAGCGGTCTACTACAATGAGCAGTTCTTC. The encoded protein is CASTGLAVYYNEQFF.

This clone was counted only a few times. The rearrangement links TRBV9 to TRBJ2-1; 10 bases agree with TRBD2. Germline CDR1 and CDR2: SGDLS and YYNGEE. The CDR3 is made up of 15 amino acids. V was pared by 4 bases and J by 8 bases, with 9 bases of the junction left unmatched. The CDR3 nucleotides read TGTGCCAGCAGCCCGCGGCTAGCGGGAGTAGATGAGCAGTTCTTC. Its translation is CASSPRLAGVDEQFF.

The chain links TRBV5-1 to TRBJ1-6; 8 bases map to TRBD1. The CDR3 totals 15 residues. Germline CDR1 and CDR2: SGHRS and YFSETQ. V lost 2 bases and J lost 8; bases outside the gene matches: 6. CDR3 coding DNA: TGCGCCAGCAGCTTCAACAGGGGGTCTGATTCACCCCTCCACTTT. Translated, it gives CASSFNRGSDSPLHF.

This clone was counted between two and nine times. The V and J genes are TRBV5-4 and TRBJ1-2, with D uncertain. Germline-derived CDR1 and CDR2 are SGHNT and YYREEE (reference sequence). This CDR3 spans 14 amino acids. Trimming pared 4 bases from V and 3 bases from J, leaving 13 bases between. The CDR3 sequence: CASSIPTGDYGYTF. The CDR3 DNA sequence: TGTGCCAGCAGCATTCCGACCGGGGACTATGGCTACACCTTC. The full variable domain, with the rest looked up from reference TRBV5-4 and TRBJ1-2, is ETGVTQSPTHLIKTRGQQVTLRCSSQSGHNTVSWYQQALGQGPQFIFQYYREEENGRGNFPPRFSGLQFPNYSSELNVNALELDDSALYLCASSIPTGDYGYTFGSGTRLTVV.

The CDR3 nucleotides read TGTGCCTGGATTCCAGGGGGAAACACCATATATTTT. This sequence encodes CAWIPGGNTIYF. The rearrangement joins TRBV30 to TRBJ1-3; maybe TRBD1 (5 bases). CDR1 and CDR2 from the germline V gene are GTSNPN and SVGIG (reference sequence). The CDR3 has 12 amino acids. V was cut by 4 bases and J by 4 bases, with 8 bases left in between.

This clone was seen more than once but under ten times. The chain uses TRBV7-9 and TRBJ2-1; a weak D match, TRBD2 (6 bases). The CDR3 extends over 16 amino acids. V lost 3 bases and J lost 1, with 13 bases in between. CDR1 SEHNR and CDR2 FQNEAQ come from the germline V gene (reference sequence). The CDR3 sequence is CASSLGSGTSYNEQFF. The CDR3 region has the DNA TGTGCCAGCAGCTTGGGTTCCGGGACTTCCTACAATGAGCAGTTCTTC.

Points on this clone: In the same sample, other DNA sequences code for this CDR3. V usage is TRBV6-6 and J usage is TRBJ2-5; no definite D call. The CDR3 spans 13 residues. The germline V and J ends were trimmed by 5 bases and 2 bases, with 9 bases remaining between them. In germline, CDR1 is MNHNY, CDR2 SVGAGI (reference sequence). CDR3 nucleotide sequence: TGTGCCAGCAGTCCGCGGCAGCAAGAGACCCAGTACTTC. Encoded protein: CASSPRQQETQYF.

This clone was seen more than once but under ten times. This sequence joins TRBV2 and TRBJ2-5, with D possibly matching TRBD2 (5 bases). This CDR3 contains 13 residues. V lost 6 bases and J lost 5, with 13 bases in between. CDR1 and CDR2 from the germline V gene are SNHLY and FYNNEI. The CDR3 loop reads CASSPTDWETQYF. As DNA, the CDR3 is TGTGCCAGCAGCCCGACGGACTGGGAGACCCAGTACTTC.

The chain has TRBV18 and TRBJ2-7; 10 bases are shared with TRBD1. The V and J ends lost 5 bases and 7 bases, in that order; junction bases with no gene match: 5. CDR1 is KGHSH, CDR2 LQKENI, per germline. The CDR3 has 13 amino acids. CDR3: CASSGAGQGEQYF. In DNA, the CDR3 is TGTGCCAGCTCAGGCGCGGGACAGGGGGAGCAGTACTTC. The whole variable domain, remainder taken from reference TRBV18 and TRBJ2-7, is NAGVMQNPRHLVRRRGQEARLRCSPMKGHSHVYWYRQLPEEGLKFMVYLQKENIIDESGMPKERFSAEFPKEGPSILRIQQVVRGDSAAYFCASSGAGQGEQYFGPGTRLTVT.

The chain couples TRBV5-1 to TRBJ1-4; D unresolved. Trimming took 7 bases from V and 0 from J, leaving 16 bases between them. CDR3 length equals 16 residues. Germline loops: CDR1 SGHRS, CDR2 YFSETQ. The CDR3 DNA is TGCGCCAGCCGCACCCCAACCGGGACAACTAATGAAAAACTGTTTTTT. It specifies CASRTPTGTTNEKLFF.

This clone was seen a few times. The chain joins TRBV10-3 to TRBJ1-2, with 7 nucleotides matching TRBD1. Germline V lookup: CDR1 ENHRY, CDR2 SYGVKD. The CDR3 runs 13 residues. V dropped 4 bases and J dropped 3; count of bases not matched to a gene: 2. The CDR3, as DNA: TGTGCCATCAGTGTCACAGGGGACTATGGCTACACCTTC. This gives the protein CAISVTGDYGYTF.

This clone was detected only a few times. The V and J genes are TRBV28 and TRBJ2-7, with D perhaps TRBD1 (6 bases). This CDR3 has 13 residues. Germline assignment: CDR1 MDHEN and CDR2 SYDVKM. V was clipped by 7 bases and J by 3 bases, with 13 bases between them. CDR3 sequence reads: CASTTPRGYEQYF. The CDR3 nucleotides read TGTGCCAGCACCACCCCCAGGGGCTACGAGCAGTACTTC.

The chain uses TRBV30 and TRBJ1-1; a possible D gene is TRBD1 (5 bases). The CDR3 runs to 15 residues. V lost 2 bases and J 1 base, leaving 14 bases between the germline ends. Germline CDR1 and CDR2: GTSNPN and SVGIG (reference sequence). The CDR3 is CAWSNTRGANTEAFF. In DNA, the CDR3 is TGTGCCTGGAGTAACACGCGGGGCGCGAACACTGAAGCTTTCTTT.

The chain joins TRBV5-4 to TRBJ2-5, with a tentative D call TRBD2 (5 bases). Trimming stripped 0 bases from V and 1 base from J, with 10 bases between. The germline gives CDR1 SGHNT, CDR2 YYREEE (reference sequence). The CDR3 loop spans 15 amino acids. CDR3 coding DNA: TGTGCCAGCAGCTTGGAGCAGACTATCCAAGAGACCCAGTACTTC. Amino acids: CASSLEQTIQETQYF.

The rearrangement links TRBV7-2 to TRBJ1-2; 7 positions agree with TRBD1. V lost 5 bases, J lost 0 bases, and 3 bases stayed unmatched. Germline V gene sequence: CDR1 SGHTA, CDR2 FQGNSA. This CDR3 is 14 amino acids long. The CDR3 coding sequence is TGTGCCAGCAGCCTTACAGGGGCTAACTATGGCTACACCTTC. It translates to CASSLTGANYGYTF.